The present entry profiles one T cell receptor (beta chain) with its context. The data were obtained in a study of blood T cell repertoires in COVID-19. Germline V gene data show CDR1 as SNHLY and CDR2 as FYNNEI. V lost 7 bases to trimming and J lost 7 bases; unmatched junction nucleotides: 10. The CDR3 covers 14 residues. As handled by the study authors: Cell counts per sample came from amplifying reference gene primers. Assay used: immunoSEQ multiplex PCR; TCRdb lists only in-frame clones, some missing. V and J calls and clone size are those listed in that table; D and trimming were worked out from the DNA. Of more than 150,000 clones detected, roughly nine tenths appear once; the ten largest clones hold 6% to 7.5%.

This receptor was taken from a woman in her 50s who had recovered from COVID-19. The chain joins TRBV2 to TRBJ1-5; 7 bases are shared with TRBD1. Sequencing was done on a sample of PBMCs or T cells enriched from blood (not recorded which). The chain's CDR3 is CASKGQDGDQPQHF. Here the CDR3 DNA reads TGTGCCAGCAAAGGACAGGATGGGGACCAGCCCCAGCATTTT.